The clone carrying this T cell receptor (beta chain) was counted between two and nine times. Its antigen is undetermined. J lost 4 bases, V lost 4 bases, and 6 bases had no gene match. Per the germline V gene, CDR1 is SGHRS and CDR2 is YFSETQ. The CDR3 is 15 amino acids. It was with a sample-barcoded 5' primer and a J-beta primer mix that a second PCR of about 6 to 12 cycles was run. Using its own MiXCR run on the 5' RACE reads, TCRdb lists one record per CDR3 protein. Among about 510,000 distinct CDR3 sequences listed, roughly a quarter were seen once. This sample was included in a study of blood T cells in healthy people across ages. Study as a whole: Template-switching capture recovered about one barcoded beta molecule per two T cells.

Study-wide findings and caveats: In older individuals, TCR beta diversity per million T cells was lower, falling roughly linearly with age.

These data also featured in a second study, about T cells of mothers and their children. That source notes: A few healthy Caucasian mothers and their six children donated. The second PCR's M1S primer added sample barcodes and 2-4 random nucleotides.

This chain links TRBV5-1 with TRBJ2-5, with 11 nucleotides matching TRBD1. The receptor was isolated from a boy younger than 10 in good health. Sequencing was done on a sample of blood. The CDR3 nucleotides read TGCGCCAGCAGCACGATGGGACAGGGGGGAGAGACCCAGTACTTC. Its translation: CASSTMGQGGETQYF.